The 9 T cell receptor beta chains below were found in one sample sequenced in a study of T-cell reconstitution after alpha-beta-depleted transplantation in children. Using unique molecular identifiers, the investigators prepared the TCRbeta library. TCRdb recomputed calls from the PCR reads with MiXCR, one row per CDR3 protein. Among tens of thousands of distinct CDR3 sequences listed, 15% to 20% were seen once. The sequences come from PBMCs, mostly from graft donor cells, collected 60 days after TCRalphabeta/CD19-depleted stem cell transplant. The receptors shown here come from a male patient aged 2 to 9 who had a stem cell transplant for acute lymphoblastic leukemia, so the T cells may come from the graft donor.

This chain uses TRBV11-2 with TRBJ1-1, with D perhaps matching TRBD1 (6 bases). Trimming took 5 bases from V and 1 from J, leaving 11 bases between them. This CDR3 has 14 amino acids. CDR1 and CDR2 from the germline V gene are SGHAT and FQNNGV. The CDR3 spells CASSLKGGNTEAFF. CDR3 nucleotides: TGTGCCAGCAGCCTAAAAGGGGGGAACACTGAAGCTTTCTTT.

This chain uses TRBV3-1 with TRBJ1-2, with 7 positions matching TRBD1. This CDR3 is 14 amino acids long. Germline trimming cut 3 bases from V and 4 bases from J; bases unmatched to any gene: 5. Germline CDR1 is LGHDT and CDR2 is YNNKEL (reference sequence). This CDR3 is CASSQIQGTYGYTF. The CDR3 coding sequence is TGTGCCAGCAGCCAGATACAGGGGACCTATGGCTACACCTTC.

This clonotype was counted a few times. This rearrangement joins TRBV3-1 to TRBJ2-1; D tentatively fits TRBD1 or TRBD2 (5 bases each). Looked up from germline, CDR1 is LGHDT and CDR2 is YNNKEL (reference sequence). Trimming shortened V by 3 bases and J by 9 bases, and 15 bases separated the two germline ends. The CDR3 is made up of 14 amino acids. Here the CDR3 DNA reads TGTGCCAGCAGCCACGGGGCCGCCCGGTCTGAGCAGTTCTTC. Its translation: CASSHGAARSEQFF.

This clonotype turned up a few times. V gene TRBV7-9 combines with J gene TRBJ1-1; D unresolved. CDR1 and CDR2 from the germline V gene are SEHNR and FQNEAQ (reference sequence). The CDR3 runs 13 residues. Trimming took 6 bases from V and 1 from J, leaving 9 bases between them. The CDR3 DNA reads TGTGCCAGCAGTTGGGCCAGGAACACTGAAGCTTTCTTT. It translates to CASSWARNTEAFF.

This clonotype showed up just a few times. The chain's CDR3 is CASSRSGFAYEQYF. The CDR3 nucleotides read TGTGCCAGCAGCCGCAGCGGTTTCGCCTACGAGCAGTACTTC. The chain couples TRBV3-1 to TRBJ2-7; possible D gene TRBD2, 5 bases. The CDR3 is 14 amino acids. Per the germline V gene, CDR1 is LGHDT and CDR2 is YNNKEL (reference sequence). Trimming stripped 4 bases from V and 2 bases from J, with 12 bases between.

Turning to this clonotype: No conserved phenylalanine or tryptophan ends this CDR3, so it is likely a read error. The gene calls are TRBV19 and TRBJ2-7; D not resolved. Between the trimmed V and J ends, which lost 4 bases and 1 base, there was a span of 8 bases. Looked up from germline, CDR1 is LNHDA and CDR2 is SQIVND (reference sequence). This CDR3 contains 13 residues. The CDR3 reads CASSTYNSYEQYI. In DNA form, the CDR3 reads TGTGCCAGTAGTACATATAATTCCTACGAGCAGTACATC.

The rearrangement joins TRBV6-1 to TRBJ1-4; the match to TRBD1 covers 10 bases. The CDR3 contains 15 residues. Per the germline V gene, CDR1 is MNHNS and CDR2 is SASEGT. The V and J ends lost 6 bases and 8 bases, in that order; junction bases with no gene match: 9. CDR3 sequence reads: CASSAPGQGWEKLFF. The CDR3 region has the DNA TGTGCCAGCAGCGCCCCGGGACAGGGGTGGGAAAAACTGTTTTTT.

In the case of this clonotype: As the CDR3 is not closed by the conserved phenylalanine or tryptophan, this likely results from a read error. The chain links TRBV19 to TRBJ1-3; no reliable D call. Per germline, CDR1 LNHDA and CDR2 SQIVND (reference sequence). V shed 4 bases and J shed 0 bases, with 13 bases lying between them. The CDR3 contains 16 residues. The CDR3 loop reads CASSTIGGYSGNTIYC. CDR3 in DNA: TGTGCCAGTAGTACCATCGGCGGCTACTCTGGAAACACCATATATTGT.

V and J are TRBV12-3 or TRBV12-4 and TRBJ1-2, with D maybe TRBD1 (5 bases). CDR3 size: 14 residues. The V end lost 11 bases, the J end lost 2 bases, and 18 bases lay between the germline ends. The CDR3 nucleotides read TGTGCCGCCGGGGGGAGTCGACTGAACTATGGCTACACCTTC. Translating gives CAAGGSRLNYGYTF.